The 5 T cell receptor beta chains listed next were all sequenced from one sample in a study of shared clonotypes between healthy human individuals. Sequencing was performed with immunoSEQ multiplex PCR; in TCRdb, only in-frame clones are kept and a portion is missing. Counted here are approximately 2.4 million clones, approximately 96% occurring once; the ten biggest clones make up about 0.13%. What was sequenced was naive CD4+ T cells sorted from blood. Subset denoted: CD45RA+ positively selected. These receptors were collected from a man aged 18 to 29 in good health.

V usage is TRBV10-1 and J usage is TRBJ2-7; possible D gene TRBD1, 5 bases. The CDR3 totals 12 residues. Trimming shortened V by 11 bases and J by 7 bases, and 18 bases separated the two germline ends. CDR1 and CDR2 (germline): WNHNN, SYGVQD (reference sequence). The CDR3 coding sequence is TGCGCCGGCCCGGGTGGGGCTGGTGAGCAGTACTTC. Encoded protein: CAGPGGAGEQYF.

The chain employs TRBV7-9 and TRBJ1-1; D gene uncertain. V dropped 1 base and J dropped 6 bases, with 9 bases sitting between them. Germline-derived CDR1 and CDR2 are SEHNR and FQNEAQ (reference sequence). The length of the CDR3 is 13 residues. In DNA, the CDR3 is TGTGCCAGCAGCTTAGATCAGTACGCTGAAGCTTTCTTT. It codes for CASSLDQYAEAFF.

Note on this clone: The same CDR3 also results from other DNA sequences found in this sample. The V call is TRBV7-9, the J call TRBJ1-2; maybe TRBD1 (6 bases). Trimming left V 1 base short and J 4 bases short, with 13 bases between. The CDR3 is 15 amino acids. The V gene's germline CDR1 is SEHNR and CDR2 FQNEAQ (reference sequence). The CDR3 bases are TGTGCCAGCAGCTTAGAGGGGGGGCGCAGCTATGGCTACACCTTC. Amino acids: CASSLEGGRSYGYTF.

The rearrangement links TRBV4-2 to TRBJ2-7; 9 bases fit TRBD2. Losses at the gene ends were 4 bases for V and 7 bases for J; bases not matched to a gene: 17. The CDR3 is made up of 17 amino acids. Germline lookup yields CDR1 LGHNA and CDR2 YNFKEQ. CDR3 amino acids: CASSPGVGAGGLGEQYF. The CDR3 DNA sequence: TGTGCCAGCAGCCCTGGGGTAGGGGCGGGAGGGCTCGGGGAGCAGTACTTC.

A single count supports this clone. The chain links TRBV11-2 to TRBJ2-3, with a weak D call TRBD1 (6 bases). V shed 4 bases and J shed 2 bases, with 13 bases lying between them. The CDR3 sequence is 15 residues long. Per germline, CDR1 SGHAT and CDR2 FQNNGV. The CDR3 loop is CASSSQGRNTDTQYF. The CDR3 DNA sequence: TGTGCCAGCAGCTCTCAGGGGAGAAACACAGATACGCAGTATTTT. Complete variable domain (other parts from reference TRBV11-2 and TRBJ2-3): EAGVAQSPRYKIIEKRQSVAFWCNPISGHATLYWYQQILGQGPKLLIQFQNNGVVDDSQLPKDRFSAERLKGVDSTLKIQPAKLEDSAVYLCASSSQGRNTDTQYFGPGTRLTVL.